The text below deals with one T cell receptor (beta chain). From approximately 530 ng of total RNA, TCR beta-specific cDNA was reverse-transcribed using a constant-region primer. What produced the TCR beta libraries was three nested multiplex PCR rounds using slightly modified ARM-PCR. For roughly 11 cycles apiece, the opening two PCR rounds ran with TRBV1-TRBV30 forward primers and a C-beta reverse primer. One entry per CDR3 protein results from TCRdb running MiXCR on the multiplex PCR reads. The repertoire holds approximately 110,000 distinct CDR3 sequences, approximately 64% seen once, with more than 7% in the top ten. The CDR3 length is 15 residues. Trimming stripped 7 bases from V and 7 bases from J, with 17 bases between. Germline loops: CDR1 MDHEN, CDR2 SYDVKM. The sample belongs to a study of tumor-infiltrating lymphocytes in primary liver carcinoma. DNA and RNA were both co-extracted from about 19-30 mg of bulk tissue that had not been sorted. The cohort consisted of patients whose primary liver carcinoma was surgically resected. HBV chronically infected the treatment-naive patients.

Sample: liver tumor tissue from sampling region 3. Subset in this sample: tumor region T3, left-lateral pole. The receptor was derived from an older woman with primary liver carcinoma and hepatitis B virus infection. J is TRBJ1-6 and V is TRBV28; D unclear. The CDR3 DNA is TGTGCCAGCAACCCAGGATCCCTGCGAAATTCACCCCTCCACTTT. The encoded protein is CASNPGSLRNSPLHF.